These 20 T cell receptor beta chains came from one sample sequenced in a study of shared clonotypes between healthy human individuals (dated by TCRdb to the early 2020s). Library preparation employed the immunoSEQ multiplex PCR assay. TCRdb took over this immuneACCESS table, retaining in-frame rearrangements with V and J assigned. Such tables are incomplete; in checked studies, under half of the missing clones stem from an unresolved V gene, and the remainder is unexplained. This sample is represented by 170,000 or so clones; 65% to 70% of them were singletons. Together, the top ten hold less than 11% of the sample. Sequencing was performed on memory CD4+ T cells sorted from blood. Explained via the paper, the cell subset or site label denotes: CD45RA-negative fraction. The receptors shown here come from a man aged 25 to 40 in good health.

The chain recombines TRBV19 with TRBJ2-7; 8 bases are shared with TRBD1. In germline, CDR1 is LNHDA, CDR2 SQIVND (reference sequence). CDR3 length: 16 amino acids. Losses at the gene ends were 5 bases for V and 0 bases for J; bases not matched to a gene: 9. This chain's CDR3 is CASSPSGGYYSYEQYF. CDR3 DNA: TGTGCCAGTAGTCCCTCAGGGGGCTATTACTCCTACGAGCAGTACTTC.

This clone has a handful of counts. This chain's CDR3 is CSAPVGQGRYTF. The CDR3 DNA reads as TGCAGCGCCCCGGTCGGACAGGGACGCTACACCTTC. This sequence joins TRBV29-1 and TRBJ1-2; 8 bases line up with TRBD1. CDR1 SQVTM and CDR2 ANQGSEA come from the germline V gene. There are 12 residues in the CDR3. The junction had 10 bases not matched to a gene; V was cut back by 7 bases and J by 9 bases.

The count of this clone is one. J is TRBJ2-2 and V is TRBV7-3; TRBD2 matches 8 bases. CDR1 SGHTA and CDR2 FQGTGA come from the germline V gene. V trimming: 5 bases; J trimming: 5 bases; junction bases outside the gene matches: 10. There are 16 residues in the CDR3. The chain's CDR3 is CASSPAAGGWTGELFF. The CDR3 DNA reads as TGTGCCAGCAGCCCCGCCGCGGGAGGTTGGACCGGGGAGCTGTTTTTT.

This clone appeared a few times. J is TRBJ1-2 and V is TRBV28; tentative D call: TRBD1 (5 bases). Trimming took off 3 bases at V and 4 bases at J, with 12 bases between the two ends. From germline, CDR1 is MDHEN and CDR2 SYDVKM. The CDR3 is 14 amino acids. The DNA of the CDR3 is TGTGCCAGCAGTTTCGGCGGGGCCGGCTATGGCTACACCTTC. Translation: CASSFGGAGYGYTF.

The CDR3 reads CASNHRVAGTTGELFF. DNA for the CDR3: TGTGCCAGCAACCATCGGGTAGCGGGAACAACCGGGGAGCTGTTTTTT. The chain recombines TRBV28 with TRBJ2-2; 8 bases are shared with TRBD2. CDR1 is MDHEN and CDR2 is SYDVKM in the germline V gene. V was clipped by 7 bases and J by 5 bases; unmatched bases: 12. The CDR3 contains 16 residues. The full variable domain, in which reference TRBV28 and TRBJ2-2 provide the parts outside the CDR3, is DVKVTQSSRYLVKRTGEKVFLECVQDMDHENMFWYRQDPGLGLRLIYFSYDVKMKEKGDIPEGYSVSREKKERFSLILESASTNQTSMYLCASNHRVAGTTGELFFGEGSRLTVL.

This sequence joins TRBV11-3 and TRBJ1-1; possible D gene TRBD1, 6 bases. CDR1 and CDR2 (germline): SGHNT, YENEEA. This CDR3 has 12 amino acids. V lost 5 bases and J 6 bases, leaving 10 bases between the germline ends. CDR3 sequence (DNA): TGTGCCAGCAGCACCAGGGGCGCTGAAGCTTTCTTT. It translates to CASSTRGAEAFF.

This CDR3 is CASSLRGATEAFF. In nucleotides, the CDR3 is TGTGCCAGCAGCTTAAGGGGGGCCACTGAAGCTTTCTTT. The chain is built from TRBV11-3 and TRBJ1-1, with D possibly TRBD1 on 6 matching bases. The CDR3 length is 13 residues. Germline V gene lookup returns CDR1 SGHNT and CDR2 YENEEA. V lost 2 bases and J lost 4, with 8 bases in between.

The V and J genes are TRBV9 and TRBJ1-3; the D is unclear. The ends were cut back, 2 bases at V and 2 bases at J, with 5 bases in the middle. Looked up from germline, CDR1 is SGDLS and CDR2 is YYNGEE. The CDR3 covers 13 residues. Here the CDR3 DNA reads TGTGCCAGCAGCGTTCCCCCTGGAAACACCATATATTTT. It encodes CASSVPPGNTIYF.

V usage is TRBV7-2 and J usage is TRBJ2-1; D may match TRBD1 or TRBD2 (5 bases each). This CDR3 has 14 residues. With 5 bases removed from V and 8 bases from J, the gap between germline ends came to 16 bases. CDR1 is SGHTA, CDR2 FQGNSA, per germline. CDR3 amino acids: CASSPRGPADEQFF. Written as DNA, the CDR3 is TGTGCCAGCAGCCCCCGGGGACCTGCCGATGAGCAGTTCTTC.

This chain connects TRBV15 to TRBJ2-1; 9 nucleotides agree with TRBD1. J lost 4 bases, V lost 0 bases, and 4 bases had no gene match. This CDR3 is built from 16 residues. Germline-derived CDR1 and CDR2 are LNHNV and YYDKDF (reference sequence). CDR3 DNA: TGTGCCACCAGCAGAGAGGACAGGGGACTTTACAATGAGCAGTTCTTC. Translation gives CATSREDRGLYNEQFF.

The chain uses TRBV7-6 and TRBJ2-7, with a weak D call TRBD1 (6 bases). Germline CDR1 is SGHVS and CDR2 is FNYEAQ. This CDR3 has 14 amino acids. Trimming took 1 base from V and 3 from J, leaving 10 bases between them. DNA for the CDR3: TGTGCCAGCAGCTTAGGGACAGCCTACTACGAGCAGTACTTC. Translated, it gives CASSLGTAYYEQYF.

This chain uses TRBV9 with TRBJ1-1; 8 bases match TRBD1. The germline V gene encodes CDR1 SGDLS and CDR2 YYNGEE. This CDR3 is built from 14 residues. V shed 1 base, J shed 6 bases, and the junction held 5 bases outside the gene matches. The CDR3 coding sequence is TGTGCCAGCAGCGTATTTGCAGGGGGCCCTGAAGCTTTCTTT. Protein: CASSVFAGGPEAFF.

The V call is TRBV27, the J call TRBJ2-1; 7 bases agree with TRBD1. The V gene end was trimmed by 1 base and the J gene end by 5 bases; junction bases not matched to a gene: 11. Germline V gives CDR1 MNHEY, CDR2 SMNVEV (reference sequence). The CDR3 has 17 residues. The CDR3 DNA follows: TGTGCCAGCAGTTTATTTATCCGTGGGACAGCCAACAATGAGCAGTTCTTC. Its protein product is CASSLFIRGTANNEQFF.

The chain carries TRBV5-6 and TRBJ2-7, with TRBD2 identical over 9 bases. This CDR3 is 15 amino acids long. The germline CDR1 and CDR2 sequences are SGHDT and YYEEEE. V shed 6 bases, J shed 2 bases, and the junction held 9 bases outside the gene matches. CDR3 sequence: CASTLGLAKPYEQYF. In nucleotides, the CDR3 is TGTGCCAGCACCCTGGGACTAGCAAAGCCCTACGAGCAGTACTTC.

The gene calls are TRBV2 and TRBJ2-1; 10 nucleotides line up with TRBD2. CDR1 and CDR2 (germline): SNHLY, FYNNEI. V lost 1 base to trimming and J lost 14 bases; unmatched junction nucleotides: 14. The CDR3 totals 16 residues. The DNA of the CDR3 is TGTGCCAGCAGTGAAGTCGGCGGCGCTAGCGGGAGTATCAAGTTCTTC. Amino acids: CASSEVGGASGSIKFF.

The J gene is TRBJ1-5, the V gene TRBV4-1; D may be TRBD1 (5 bases). The germline V gene has CDR1 MGHRA and CDR2 YSYEKL. The CDR3 extends over 15 amino acids. Trimming left V 1 base short and J 7 bases short, with 14 bases between. CDR3 DNA: TGCGCCAGCAGCCAAGCTACCCAGGGAGGACAGCCCCAGCATTTT. Translation: CASSQATQGGQPQHF.

V and J are TRBV18 and TRBJ1-5; 7 bases align to TRBD1. CDR3 length: 14 residues. Looked up from germline, CDR1 is KGHSH and CDR2 is LQKENI. With V trimmed by 2 bases and J by 9 bases, 7 bases remained unmatched. The CDR3 spells CASSPTGAGGPQHF. The CDR3 DNA follows: TGTGCCAGCTCACCAACAGGGGCCGGGGGGCCCCAGCATTTT.

This clone was detected only a few times. The chain combines TRBV18 with TRBJ2-7; 9 bases are shared with TRBD1. The CDR3 has 15 residues. V was clipped by 2 bases and J by 5 bases; unmatched bases: 7. The germline gives CDR1 KGHSH, CDR2 LQKENI. The CDR3 region is CASSPLGQGSHEQYF. Here the CDR3 DNA reads TGTGCCAGCTCACCATTAGGACAGGGGTCCCACGAGCAGTACTTC.

The chain links TRBV28 to TRBJ2-5, with TRBD1 matching 8 bases. J lost 4 bases, V lost 3 bases, and 4 bases had no gene match. The germline V gene encodes CDR1 MDHEN and CDR2 SYDVKM. The CDR3 extends over 14 amino acids. CDR3 loop: CASSLEQGGETQYF. The DNA of the CDR3 is TGTGCCAGCAGTTTGGAACAGGGGGGAGAGACCCAGTACTTC.

This rearrangement joins TRBV7-8 to TRBJ2-7; D ambiguous. Trimming took off 2 bases at V and 3 bases at J, with 8 bases between the two ends. This CDR3 region has 13 residues. Germline lookup yields CDR1 SGHVS and CDR2 FQNEAQ. The CDR3 region has the DNA TGTGCCAGCAGCTTAAGGCACAACTACGAGCAGTACTTC. It codes for CASSLRHNYEQYF.